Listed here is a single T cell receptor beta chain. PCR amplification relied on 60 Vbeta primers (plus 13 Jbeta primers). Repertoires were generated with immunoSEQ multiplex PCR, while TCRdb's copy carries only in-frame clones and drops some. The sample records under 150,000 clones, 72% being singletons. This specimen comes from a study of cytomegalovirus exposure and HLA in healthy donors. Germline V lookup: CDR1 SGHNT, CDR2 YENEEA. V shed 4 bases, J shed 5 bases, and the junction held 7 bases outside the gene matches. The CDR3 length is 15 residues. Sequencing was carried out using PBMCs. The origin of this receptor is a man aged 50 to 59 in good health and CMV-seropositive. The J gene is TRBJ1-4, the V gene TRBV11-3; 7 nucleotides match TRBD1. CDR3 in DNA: TGTGCCAGCAGCTCCACCAGGGGGAGGAATGAAAAACTGTTTTTT. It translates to CASSSTRGRNEKLFF.